These 3 T cell receptor beta chains were all obtained from the same sample, sequenced in a study of T cells in Graves' hyperthyroidism and ophthalmopathy. Amplification of TCR beta CDR3 regions was performed using RNA transcripts as template. The TCR CDR3 first-round RT-PCR relied on the HTBI primer set. Each CDR3 protein is one row after TCRdb ran MiXCR on the multiplex PCR reads. Of a few hundred thousand distinct CDR3 sequences detected, roughly 15% appear once; the ten largest clones hold about 14%. The sample was blood. The receptors stem from a woman aged 40 to 49 with Graves' hyperthyroidism that later progressed to Graves' ophthalmopathy.

This clonotype appeared many times. The genes are TRBV18 and TRBJ1-2; 8 bases are a match to TRBD1. This CDR3 is built from 13 residues. V was pared by 3 bases and J by 6 bases, with 3 bases of the junction left unmatched. Germline values: CDR1 KGHSH, CDR2 LQKENI. The CDR3 is CASSPTTGDGYTF. The CDR3, as DNA: TGTGCCAGCTCACCCACGACAGGGGATGGCTACACCTTC.

This clonotype was seen at least ten times. This chain links TRBV9 with TRBJ2-7; D tentatively reads TRBD1 or TRBD2 (5 bases each). Germline V gene data show CDR1 as SGDLS and CDR2 as YYNGEE. Trimming left V 4 bases short and J 7 bases short, with 18 bases between. The CDR3 consists of 14 residues. As DNA, the CDR3 is TGTGCCAGCAGCCGACAGACCCAAGCGGATGAGCAGTACTTC. This gives the protein CASSRQTQADEQYF. Looking up the rest from reference TRBV9 and TRBJ2-7 gives the full variable domain: DSGVTQTPKHLITATGQRVTLRCSPRSGDLSVYWYQQSLDQGLQFLIQYYNGEERAKGNILERFSAQQFPDLHSELNLSSLELGDSALYFCASSRQTQADEQYFGPGTRLTVT.

This sequence joins TRBV10-3 and TRBJ2-7; D gene unclear. The CDR3 has 12 amino acids. The germline V gene has CDR1 ENHRY and CDR2 SYGVKD. Between the trimmed V and J ends, which lost 3 bases and 4 bases, there was a span of 7 bases. The CDR3 nucleotides are TGTGCCATCAGTGAAGAGGTGTACGAGCAGTACTTC. Amino acid sequence: CAISEEVYEQYF.